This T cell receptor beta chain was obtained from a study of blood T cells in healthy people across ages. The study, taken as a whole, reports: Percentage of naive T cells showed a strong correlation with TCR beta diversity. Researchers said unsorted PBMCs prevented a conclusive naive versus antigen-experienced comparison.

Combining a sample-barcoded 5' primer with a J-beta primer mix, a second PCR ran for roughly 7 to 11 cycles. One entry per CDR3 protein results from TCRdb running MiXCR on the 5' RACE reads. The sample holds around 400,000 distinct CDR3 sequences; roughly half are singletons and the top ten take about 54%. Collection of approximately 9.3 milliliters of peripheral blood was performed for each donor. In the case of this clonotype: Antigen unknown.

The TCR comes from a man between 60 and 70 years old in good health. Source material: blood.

The CDR3 spells CASSKRTGSHEQFF. CDR3 coding DNA: TGTGCCAGCAGTAAGCGGACAGGTTCCCATGAGCAGTTCTTC. This sequence joins TRBV6-5 and TRBJ2-1; 7 bases line up with TRBD1. The CDR3 runs to 14 residues. The ends lost 5 bases at V and 8 bases at J; junction bases unmatched: 9. Per germline, CDR1 MNHEY and CDR2 SVGAGI.